The entry that follows covers one T cell receptor (beta chain) sequence. Antigen specificity is unknown. The data belong to a study of blood T cells in healthy people across ages. Findings of the study overall: Age brought a roughly linear fall in TCR beta diversity measured per million T cells.

Alongside a J-beta primer mix, a sample-barcoded 5' primer served in a second PCR lasting about 6 to 12 cycles. Sequencing yielded, for each sample, at least 3 million paired-end reads carrying CDR3. TCRdb processed the 5' RACE reads anew with MiXCR; each CDR3 protein has one entry. The sample has some 690,000 distinct CDR3 sequences, approximately 21% seen once; the top ten hold around 22%. V lost 2 bases to trimming and J lost 8 bases, with 7 bases between them. From germline, CDR1 is SNHLY and CDR2 FYNNEI. This CDR3 comprises 13 residues. The study isolated at least 6.5 million PBMCs from each sample.

The chain carries TRBV2 and TRBJ1-6, with unresolved D. This TCR was sampled from a man aged 65 to 85 in good health. Sequencing input: blood. DNA for the CDR3: TGTGCCAGCAGTGAATATGGGGATTCACCCCTCCACTTT. The encoded protein is CASSEYGDSPLHF.